This T cell receptor (beta chain) was sequenced in a study of cytomegalovirus exposure and HLA in healthy donors. The germline V and J ends were trimmed by 0 bases and 2 bases, with 8 bases remaining between them. The germline CDR1 and CDR2 sequences are SGDLS and YYNGEE. The CDR3 is 14 amino acids. This table comes from immunoSEQ multiplex PCR, and its TCRdb copy is limited to in-frame clones, with some not included. The sample carries a few hundred thousand clones, approximately 88% recorded once. This chain connects TRBV9 to TRBJ1-2; D gene unclear. Material for sequencing was PBMCs. This receptor was identified in a woman in her twenties or thirties in good health and CMV-seropositive. The CDR3 here is CASSVVASNYGYTF. Here the CDR3 DNA reads TGTGCCAGCAGCGTAGTTGCCTCCAACTATGGCTACACCTTC.